Each of the 20 T cell receptor beta chains below was sequenced from the same sample in a study of T cells in Graves' hyperthyroidism and ophthalmopathy. Amplified regions were TCR beta CDR3 sequences from RNA transcripts. Using the HTBI primer set, a first-round RT-PCR was run on the TCR CDR3. Each CDR3 protein is one row after TCRdb ran MiXCR on the multiplex PCR reads. Here the sample spans approximately 520,000 distinct CDR3 sequences, approximately 24% being singletons. The sample comprised blood. The receptors come from a woman younger than 45 with Graves' ophthalmopathy.

This clonotype was counted ten times or more. J is TRBJ2-7 and V is TRBV24-1, with D possibly TRBD2 on 5 matching bases. V was pared by 5 bases and J by 0 bases, with 10 bases between. Germline loops: CDR1 KGHDR, CDR2 SFDVKD. The CDR3 spans 14 residues. The CDR3 loop is CATSGAGNSYEQYF. The CDR3 bases are TGTGCCACCAGTGGTGCCGGGAACTCCTACGAGCAGTACTTC.

This clonotype was found many times. The chain combines TRBV29-1 with TRBJ2-2; tentative D call: TRBD2 (6 bases). Germline V gene sequence: CDR1 SQVTM, CDR2 ANQGSEA. This CDR3 contains 14 residues. Trimming left V 3 bases short and J 2 bases short, with 10 bases between. The CDR3 region has the DNA TGCAGCGTTGACGTGCGGGGAAACACCGGGGAGCTGTTTTTT. Translating gives CSVDVRGNTGELFF.

Only a few counts were recorded for this clonotype. The V and J genes are TRBV30 and TRBJ1-6; D is undetermined. The CDR3 covers 13 residues. Germline loops: CDR1 GTSNPN, CDR2 SVGIG (reference sequence). Trimming removed 7 bases from V and 4 bases from J, with 11 bases in between. This CDR3 is CAFELGYNSPLHF. The CDR3 DNA follows: TGTGCCTTTGAACTAGGGTATAATTCACCCCTCCACTTT.

This clonotype was observed at least ten times. V gene TRBV15 combines with J gene TRBJ1-5; TRBD1 is a possible D gene (5 bases). Trimming cost V 5 bases and J 1 base, with 12 bases left between them. CDR3 length equals 15 residues. From germline, CDR1 is LNHNV and CDR2 YYDKDF (reference sequence). DNA for the CDR3: TGTGCCACCAGCCTCGGGCGGACAAGCAATCAGCCCCAGCATTTT. It yields the protein CATSLGRTSNQPQHF.

Turning to this clonotype: Relative to the germline gene, one junction end is altered; a read error may explain this. The chain employs TRBV19 and TRBJ1-1; D is uncertain. The CDR3 has 14 amino acids. Germline V gene lookup returns CDR1 LNHDA and CDR2 SQIVND (reference sequence). The CDR3 nucleotides read TGTGCCAGTAGTATGGGAGTCCTGAACACTGAAGCTTGCTTT. Amino acids: CASSMGVLNTEACF.

Of note for this clonotype: A single base separates this from a much larger clone, so it may be a read error. Because the CDR3 is missing its conserved closing phenylalanine or tryptophan, this is likely a read error. This sequence joins TRBV11-2 and TRBJ1-5; TRBD1 is a possible D gene (6 bases). The CDR3 sequence is 15 residues long. CDR1 SGHAT and CDR2 FQNNGV come from the germline V gene. CDR3: CASSPSPGGKQPQHV. As DNA, the CDR3 is TGTGCCAGCAGCCCGAGCCCCGGGGGCAAACAGCCCCAGCATGTT.

This clonotype was detected a few times. V and J are TRBV18 and TRBJ2-2; 9 positions match TRBD1. The CDR3 covers 15 residues. CDR1 is KGHSH, CDR2 LQKENI, per germline. V lost 3 bases to trimming and J lost 5 bases; unmatched junction nucleotides: 4. Here the CDR3 reads CASSPPQGATGELFF. The CDR3 coding sequence is TGTGCCAGCTCACCGCCACAGGGGGCGACCGGGGAGCTGTTTTTT.

This clonotype was recorded many times. This chain joins TRBV29-1 and TRBJ2-7; D tentatively fits TRBD1 or TRBD2 (5 bases each). The CDR3 is made up of 14 amino acids. V shed 7 bases and J shed 3 bases, with 19 bases lying between them. The germline V gene encodes CDR1 SQVTM and CDR2 ANQGSEA. CDR3 region: CSARPGASGYEQYF. The CDR3 DNA reads TGCAGCGCACGTCCCGGGGCATCGGGCTACGAGCAGTACTTC.

This clonotype was observed at least ten times. The V gene is TRBV6-5, the J gene TRBJ2-7, with a tentative D call TRBD2 (6 bases). Per germline, CDR1 MNHEY and CDR2 SVGAGI. The CDR3 covers 12 residues. Trimming pared 2 bases from V and 7 bases from J, leaving 9 bases between. This CDR3 is CASSYGAGEQYF. The CDR3 nucleotides are TGTGCCAGCAGTTACGGGGCGGGGGAGCAGTACTTC.

This clonotype was counted ten times or more. The rearrangement links TRBV6-2 or TRBV6-3 to TRBJ2-7; possible D gene TRBD1, 6 bases. The CDR3 sequence is 15 residues long. The germline CDR1 and CDR2 sequences are MNHEY and SVGEGT. Deletions cut 6 bases from V and 0 bases from J, with 15 bases between. In DNA form, the CDR3 reads TGTGCCAGCAGGAGGACAGCGGATTCCTCCTACGAGCAGTACTTC. As protein: CASRRTADSSYEQYF.

In this sample, this clonotype turned up a few times. V gene TRBV3-1 combines with J gene TRBJ2-7; 10 bases are a match to TRBD2. Germline CDR1 reads LGHDT; CDR2 reads YNNKEL (reference sequence). The V and J ends lost 1 base and 5 bases, in that order; junction bases with no gene match: 8. The CDR3 extends over 16 amino acids. The CDR3 reads CASSQVQAGGPNEQYF. The CDR3 DNA sequence: TGTGCCAGCAGCCAAGTCCAAGCGGGGGGGCCCAACGAGCAGTACTTC.

The chain recombines TRBV15 with TRBJ2-7; 8 bases are shared with TRBD1. Germline V gene sequence: CDR1 LNHNV, CDR2 YYDKDF (reference sequence). With V trimmed by 6 bases and J by 4 bases, 8 bases remained unmatched. This CDR3 contains 14 residues. The CDR3 nucleotides read TGTGCCACCAGTAATACTGACAGGGGTTACGAGCAGTACTTC. Protein: CATSNTDRGYEQYF.

V usage is TRBV20-1 and J usage is TRBJ2-5; 8 nucleotides line up with TRBD2. From germline, CDR1 is DFQATT and CDR2 SNEGSKA (reference sequence). This CDR3 is 16 amino acids long. The V and J ends lost 3 bases and 1 base, in that order; junction bases with no gene match: 10. CDR3 loop: CSASRSSGGLQETQYF. The CDR3 nucleotides are TGCAGTGCTAGTCGATCCAGCGGGGGTCTCCAAGAGACCCAGTACTTC.

This clonotype came up many times. CDR3 amino acids: CASGGGRRHFQYF. The CDR3 nucleotides are TGTGCCAGCGGAGGGGGACGGAGGCATTTTCAGTACTTC. The chain uses TRBV28 and TRBJ2-4; D possibly matches TRBD1 or TRBD2 (6 bases each). The ends were cut back, 8 bases at V and 11 bases at J, with 19 bases in the middle. This CDR3 spans 13 amino acids. Germline V gene sequence: CDR1 MDHEN, CDR2 SYDVKM.

This chain links TRBV12-3 or TRBV12-4 with TRBJ1-3, with D perhaps matching TRBD1 (6 bases). CDR3 length: 15 amino acids. Trimming took off 7 bases at V and 3 bases at J, with 16 bases between the two ends. The CDR3 DNA follows: TGTGCCAGCACCCACGGGGGCTCGAGTGGAAACACCATATATTTT. It yields the protein CASTHGGSSGNTIYF.

This clonotype has at least ten counts. The rearrangement joins TRBV19 to TRBJ1-5; the D gene is possibly TRBD1 (6 bases). The germline V gene encodes CDR1 LNHDA and CDR2 SQIVND (reference sequence). V was pared by 5 bases and J by 2 bases, with 22 bases between. CDR3 length equals 18 residues. CDR3 bases: TGTGCCAGTAGTCACCCTCAACAGGGAGCTTATGGCAATCAGCCCCAGCATTTT. Protein: CASSHPQQGAYGNQPQHF.

This clonotype occurred a few times. The rearrangement joins TRBV4-1 to TRBJ2-7; TRBD2 matches at 9 bases. Germline V gene lookup returns CDR1 MGHRA and CDR2 YSYEKL. The CDR3 extends over 17 amino acids. V lost 3 bases to trimming and J lost 2 bases; unmatched junction nucleotides: 11. CDR3 nucleotide sequence: TGCGCCAGCAGCCAGCAAGGGGCGGGGGGGCATACCTACGAGCAGTACTTC. Protein sequence: CASSQQGAGGHTYEQYF.

This clonotype was seen ten or more times. The chain combines TRBV29-1 with TRBJ2-7; TRBD1 matches at 8 bases. Germline V gene lookup returns CDR1 SQVTM and CDR2 ANQGSEA. The CDR3 length is 12 residues. J gave up 6 bases and V 8 bases, and 9 bases lay outside the gene matches. The CDR3 DNA is TGCAGCACCAGGGGGCCCGCAGCCGAGCAGTACTTC. Translated, it gives CSTRGPAAEQYF.

The CDR3 sequence is CASSGPSGANYEQYF. CDR3 nucleotide sequence: TGTGCCAGCAGTGGGCCTAGCGGGGCAAACTACGAGCAGTACTTC. The rearrangement links TRBV27 to TRBJ2-7, with 9 bases aligning to TRBD2. Unmatched junction bases numbered 8, after V lost 5 bases and J lost 3 bases. The CDR3 has 15 amino acids. Germline lookup yields CDR1 MNHEY and CDR2 SMNVEV (reference sequence).

The V gene is TRBV5-6, the J gene TRBJ2-7; 13 nucleotides line up with TRBD2. This CDR3 comprises 15 residues. With 4 bases clipped from V and 4 bases from J, the junction kept 5 bases outside the gene matches. CDR1 and CDR2 (germline): SGHDT, YYEEEE. The CDR3 DNA sequence: TGTGCCAGCAGCATAGGACTAGCGGGAGCTTACGAGCAGTACTTC. It is translated as CASSIGLAGAYEQYF.